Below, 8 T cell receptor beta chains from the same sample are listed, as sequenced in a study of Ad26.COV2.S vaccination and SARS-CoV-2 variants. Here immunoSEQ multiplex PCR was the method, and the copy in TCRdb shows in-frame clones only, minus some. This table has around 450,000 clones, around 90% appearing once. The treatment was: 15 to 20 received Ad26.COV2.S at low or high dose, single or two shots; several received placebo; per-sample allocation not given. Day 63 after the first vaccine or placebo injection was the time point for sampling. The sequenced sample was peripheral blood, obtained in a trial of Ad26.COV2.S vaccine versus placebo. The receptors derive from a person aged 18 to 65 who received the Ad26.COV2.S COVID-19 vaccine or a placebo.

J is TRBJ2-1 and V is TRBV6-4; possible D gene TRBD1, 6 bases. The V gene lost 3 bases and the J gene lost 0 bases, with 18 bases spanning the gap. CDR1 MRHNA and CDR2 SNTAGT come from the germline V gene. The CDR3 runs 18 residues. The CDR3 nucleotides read TGTGCCAGCAGTGAACGCGATACAGGGCCCTCCTCCTACAATGAGCAGTTCTTC. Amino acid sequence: CASSERDTGPSSYNEQFF.

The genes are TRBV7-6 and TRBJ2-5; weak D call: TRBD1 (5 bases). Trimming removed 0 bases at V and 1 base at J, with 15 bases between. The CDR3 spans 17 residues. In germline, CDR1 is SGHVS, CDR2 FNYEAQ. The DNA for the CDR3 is TGTGCCAGCAGCTTAGCGCTGGGTAGGGGTGTCCAAGAGACCCAGTACTTC. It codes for CASSLALGRGVQETQYF.

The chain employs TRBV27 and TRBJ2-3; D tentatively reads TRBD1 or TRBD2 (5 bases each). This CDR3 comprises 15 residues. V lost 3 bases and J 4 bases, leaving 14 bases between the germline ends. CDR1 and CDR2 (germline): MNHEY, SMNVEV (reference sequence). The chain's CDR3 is CASSFIPGLPDTQYF. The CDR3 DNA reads TGTGCCAGCAGTTTTATTCCGGGGCTCCCAGATACGCAGTATTTT.

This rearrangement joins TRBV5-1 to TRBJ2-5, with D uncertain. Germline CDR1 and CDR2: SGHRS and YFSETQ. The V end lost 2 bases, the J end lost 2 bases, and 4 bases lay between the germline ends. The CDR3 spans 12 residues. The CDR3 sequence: CASSFIQETQYF. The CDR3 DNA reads TGCGCCAGCAGCTTCATACAAGAGACCCAGTACTTC.

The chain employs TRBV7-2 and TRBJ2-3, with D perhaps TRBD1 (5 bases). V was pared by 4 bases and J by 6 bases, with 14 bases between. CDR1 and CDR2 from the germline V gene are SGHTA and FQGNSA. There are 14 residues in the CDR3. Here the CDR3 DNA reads TGTGCCAGCAGCTGGAGCCAGGGTTTGGATACGCAGTATTTT. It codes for CASSWSQGLDTQYF.

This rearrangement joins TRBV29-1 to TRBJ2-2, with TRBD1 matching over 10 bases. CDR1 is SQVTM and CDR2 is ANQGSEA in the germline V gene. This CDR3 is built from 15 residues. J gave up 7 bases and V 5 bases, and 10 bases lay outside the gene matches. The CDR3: CSVLKGQGDYGELFF. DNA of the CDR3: TGCAGCGTTTTGAAAGGACAGGGGGATTACGGGGAGCTGTTTTTT.

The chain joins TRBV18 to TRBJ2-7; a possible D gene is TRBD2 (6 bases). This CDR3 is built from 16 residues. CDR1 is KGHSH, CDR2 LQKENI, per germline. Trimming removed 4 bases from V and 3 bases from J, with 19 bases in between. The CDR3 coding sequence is TGTGCCAGCTCACGATCCGATTGGCGGGGCTACTACGAGCAGTACTTC. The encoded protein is CASSRSDWRGYYEQYF.

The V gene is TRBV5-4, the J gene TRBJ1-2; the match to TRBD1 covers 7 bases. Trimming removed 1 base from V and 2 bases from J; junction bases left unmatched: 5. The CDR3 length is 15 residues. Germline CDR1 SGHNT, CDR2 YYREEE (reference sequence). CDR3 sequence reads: CASSLPGGINYGYTF. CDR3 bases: TGTGCCAGCAGCTTGCCAGGGGGTATCAACTATGGCTACACCTTC.